Following are 18 T cell receptor beta chains from one sample sequenced in a study of cytomegalovirus exposure and HLA in healthy donors (dated by TCRdb to 2015 to 2018). The library relied on the immunoSEQ multiplex PCR assay. A mixture of 60 forward primers for TCR Vbeta segments and 13 reverse primers for TCR Jbeta segments was used in the multiplex PCR. In its TCRdb copy, this immuneACCESS table keeps in-frame sequences only and misses some clones. Where compared with another copy, unresolved V genes explain less than half of these, and the others have no known cause. The sample profile shows about 190,000 clones; around 90% of them were found once. The ten largest clones add up to 1.5% to 2% of the sample. The sequenced sample consisted of PBMCs. The receptors stem from a woman aged 18-29 years in good health and CMV-seronegative.

J is TRBJ2-5 and V is TRBV7-9; TRBD1 might be the D (7 bases). The CDR3 sequence is 14 residues long. Germline CDR1 SEHNR, CDR2 FQNEAQ (reference sequence). Trimming took off 3 bases at V and 1 base at J, with 9 bases between the two ends. Here the CDR3 reads CASSLQGGQETQYF. The CDR3, as DNA: TGTGCCAGCAGCTTGCAGGGGGGCCAAGAGACCCAGTACTTC.

The chain combines TRBV27 with TRBJ1-1; no definite D call. Between the trimmed V and J ends, which lost 4 bases and 0 bases, there was a span of 9 bases. The CDR3 extends over 14 amino acids. Looked up from germline, CDR1 is MNHEY and CDR2 is SMNVEV (reference sequence). CDR3 DNA sequence: TGTGCCAGCAGTTCCTTGAACATGAACACTGAAGCTTTCTTT. It translates to CASSSLNMNTEAFF.

The chain couples TRBV5-6 to TRBJ1-6; the match to TRBD1 covers 8 bases. CDR3 length equals 14 residues. Germline trimming cut 4 bases from V and 13 bases from J; bases unmatched to any gene: 10. Per germline, CDR1 SGHDT and CDR2 YYEEEE. The DNA of the CDR3 is TGTGCCAGCAGCACCGGACAGGGAACCGTCCCCCTCCACTTT. It codes for CASSTGQGTVPLHF.

This clone was seen once. This rearrangement joins TRBV5-6 to TRBJ2-7; D possibly corresponds to TRBD2 (7 bases). The CDR3 totals 14 residues. The germline V gene has CDR1 SGHDT and CDR2 YYEEEE. Trimming shortened V by 1 base and J by 3 bases, and 11 bases separated the two germline ends. The CDR3 protein is CASSLTGRDYEQYF. The CDR3 nucleotides are TGTGCCAGCAGCTTGACAGGGAGGGACTACGAGCAGTACTTC.

This clone was detected a few times. This sequence joins TRBV6-1 and TRBJ1-6; tentative D call: TRBD1 (6 bases). CDR1 and CDR2 from the germline V gene are MNHNS and SASEGT. With 7 bases removed from V and 14 bases from J, the gap between germline ends came to 18 bases. CDR3 length equals 13 residues. The CDR3: CASIGGAGASLHF. The DNA for the CDR3 is TGTGCCAGCATCGGGGGGGCAGGGGCATCCCTCCACTTT.

The rearrangement uses TRBV28 and TRBJ2-1; perhaps TRBD2 as D (6 bases). V dropped 6 bases and J dropped 0 bases, with 15 bases sitting between them. The CDR3 length is 16 residues. Germline CDR1 MDHEN, CDR2 SYDVKM. Here the CDR3 reads CASSRTGTGSYNEQFF. DNA for the CDR3: TGTGCCAGCAGCAGAACCGGGACTGGCTCCTACAATGAGCAGTTCTTC. Variable domain in full (rest from reference TRBV28 and TRBJ2-1): DVKVTQSSRYLVKRTGEKVFLECVQDMDHENMFWYRQDPGLGLRLIYFSYDVKMKEKGDIPEGYSVSREKKERFSLILESASTNQTSMYLCASSRTGTGSYNEQFFGPGTRLTVL.

The chain uses TRBV21-1 and TRBJ2-7; the table assigns TRBD1, which was not confirmed against the DNA. TRBV21-1 is assigned pseudogene status. This CDR3 spans 13 amino acids. The CDR3 region has the DNA TGTGCCAGCAGCAGATGCAGGTGGTACGAGCAGTACTTC. Encoded protein: CASSRCRWYEQYF.

The table lists this clone with a count of one. The gene calls are TRBV9 and TRBJ2-7, with 7 bases lining up with TRBD2. With V trimmed by 1 base and J by 4 bases, 11 bases remained unmatched. Germline CDR1 is SGDLS and CDR2 is YYNGEE. CDR3 size: 16 residues. This CDR3 reads CASSVLAGEDLYEQYF. CDR3 nucleotides: TGTGCCAGCAGCGTACTTGCGGGAGAAGATTTATACGAGCAGTACTTC.

The chain joins TRBV7-9 to TRBJ2-1; 13 nucleotides agree with TRBD2. V shed 1 base and J 9 bases; nucleotides not matched to a gene: 9. The germline V gene encodes CDR1 SEHNR and CDR2 FQNEAQ (reference sequence). The CDR3 covers 17 residues. CDR3 bases: TGTGCCAGCAGCTTAGGACTAGCGGGGGGTGGGATTGCTGAGCAGTTCTTC. Translating it yields CASSLGLAGGGIAEQFF.

This clone was picked up one time. V usage is TRBV18 and J usage is TRBJ2-5; no definite D call. The germline V gene has CDR1 KGHSH and CDR2 LQKENI. The CDR3 loop spans 13 amino acids. Trimming took 1 base from V and 4 from J, leaving 7 bases between them. Written as DNA, the CDR3 is TGTGCCAGCTCACCACGGCTAGGAGAGACCCAGTACTTC. Translating it yields CASSPRLGETQYF.

This clone was counted a few times. V gene TRBV5-1 combines with J gene TRBJ2-1, with TRBD2 identical over 10 bases. The V and J ends lost 3 bases and 6 bases, in that order; junction bases with no gene match: 6. The CDR3 length is 15 residues. Germline V gene sequence: CDR1 SGHRS, CDR2 YFSETQ. The CDR3 sequence is CASSSGTSVANEQFF. The DNA for the CDR3 is TGCGCCAGCAGCTCCGGGACTAGCGTCGCCAATGAGCAGTTCTTC.

The chain joins TRBV11-3 to TRBJ2-7; D perhaps matches TRBD2 (5 bases). The CDR3 length is 16 residues. The V and J ends lost 1 base and 0 bases respectively, with 13 bases between them. Germline V gene sequence: CDR1 SGHNT, CDR2 YENEEA. The CDR3, as DNA: TGTGCCAGCAGCTTAGCTGTCGGGGTGAGCTCCTACGAGCAGTACTTC. Amino acids: CASSLAVGVSSYEQYF.

This chain links TRBV18 with TRBJ2-1; 9 nucleotides agree with TRBD1. V lost 3 bases to trimming and J lost 6 bases; unmatched junction nucleotides: 9. The CDR3 spans 16 residues. Looked up from germline, CDR1 is KGHSH and CDR2 is LQKENI. Written as DNA, the CDR3 is TGTGCCAGCTCACCTCGAGGACAGGGGCGTTCCAATGAGCAGTTCTTC. Translated: CASSPRGQGRSNEQFF.

The rearrangement links TRBV5-1 to TRBJ2-3, with D possibly being TRBD2 (5 bases). There are 15 residues in the CDR3. With 7 bases removed from V and 2 bases from J, the gap between germline ends came to 17 bases. The germline CDR1 and CDR2 sequences are SGHRS and YFSETQ. The CDR3 loop reads CASAKSGLLTDTQYF. The CDR3 nucleotides are TGCGCCAGCGCTAAATCCGGACTTCTCACAGATACGCAGTATTTT. Full variable domain (remainder filled in from reference TRBV5-1 and TRBJ2-3): KAGVTQTPRYLIKTRGQQVTLSCSPISGHRSVSWYQQTPGQGLQFLFEYFSETQRNKGNFPGRFSGRQFSNSRSEMNVSTLELGDSALYLCASAKSGLLTDTQYFGPGTRLTVL.

The chain couples TRBV5-1 to TRBJ2-5, with TRBD2 matching over 13 bases. The J call is in doubt because the DNA end fits TRBJ2-7 better. This CDR3 region has 15 residues. Germline V gene sequence: CDR1 SGHRS, CDR2 YFSETQ. CDR3 coding DNA: TGCGCCAGCAGCTCGGGACTAGCGGGGCGTTACGAGCAGTACTTC. It yields the protein CASSSGLAGRYEQYF.

V is TRBV6-5 and J is TRBJ2-3, with 9 bases lining up with TRBD2. Trimming at V came to 0 bases and at J to 0 bases, leaving 1 base not matched to a gene. CDR1 and CDR2 (germline): MNHEY, SVGAGI. The CDR3 is made up of 16 amino acids. CDR3 region: CASSYSSGGSTDTQYF. The CDR3 DNA reads TGTGCCAGCAGTTACTCTAGCGGGGGCAGCACAGATACGCAGTATTTT.

The chain combines TRBV7-9 with TRBJ2-5; unclear D gene. Looked up from germline, CDR1 is SEHNR and CDR2 is FQNEAQ (reference sequence). V was pared by 5 bases and J by 2 bases, with 24 bases between. The CDR3 is made up of 18 amino acids. This CDR3 reads CASSRRRPASGWQETQYF. CDR3 bases: TGTGCCAGCAGCCGCCGTAGGCCCGCATCCGGGTGGCAAGAGACCCAGTACTTC.

The rearrangement uses TRBV4-3 and TRBJ2-7; D perhaps matches TRBD1 (5 bases). The CDR3 is made up of 15 amino acids. The germline V gene has CDR1 LGHNA and CDR2 YSLEER. Trimming stripped 3 bases from V and 3 bases from J, with 15 bases between. The CDR3 loop reads CASSQEGGRVYEQYF. The CDR3 nucleotides read TGCGCCAGCAGCCAGGAAGGCGGCAGGGTCTACGAGCAGTACTTC.